This T cell receptor (beta chain) was retrieved from a study of shared clonotypes between healthy human individuals. CDR1 and CDR2 (germline): SGHTA, FQGNSA. This CDR3 contains 12 residues. Trimming left V 3 bases short and J 10 bases short, with 10 bases between. Clones were read by immunoSEQ multiplex PCR, and TCRdb kept only the in-frame ones, dropping some. This sample has 2 million to 3 million clones; just over 90% occur once, and the top ten carry about 0.13%. The sequenced sample consisted of naive CD4+ T cells sorted from blood. Subset described: CD45RA+ positively selected. The chain carries TRBV7-2 and TRBJ2-1; D call uncertain. The clonotype originates from a man younger than 35 in good health. DNA for the CDR3: TGTGCCAGCAGCTTGTGGTGGTACGAGCAGTTCTTC. It translates to CASSLWWYEQFF. The complete variable domain, with remaining parts taken from reference TRBV7-2 and TRBJ2-1, reads GAGVSQSPSNKVTEKGKDVELRCDPISGHTALYWYRQSLGQGLEFLIYFQGNSAPDKSGLPSDRFSAERTGGSVSTLTIQRTQQEDSAVYLCASSLWWYEQFFGPGTRLTVL.